A selection of T cell receptor beta chains follows, all from one sample in a study of beta chain features in type 1 diabetes. Using immunoSEQ multiplex PCR, the repertoire was profiled, and TCRdb retains in-frame clones only, with some absent. This sample has under 450,000 clones; less than 15% occur once, and the top ten carry under 0.02%. Sequencing was carried out using naive CD4+ T cells from blood. The receptors here all came from a woman under 30 in good health. Each CDR3 is given with its conserved first and last residue. The order of the fields is clone size, V gene, J gene, CDR3 protein. Some rows mark clone size as missing; the rest say once, few, many or name a class of expanded clone.

clone size: .
V gene: TRBV29-1
J gene: TRBJ2-5
CDR3 protein: CSDQGARKTQYF

clone size: few
V gene: TRBV5-1
J gene: TRBJ2-7
CDR3 protein: CASRGGQGSSYEQYF

clone size: few
V gene: TRBV30
J gene: TRBJ1-4
CDR3 protein: CAWSETDRFNEKLFF

clone size: few
V gene: TRBV7-2
J gene: TRBJ2-7
CDR3 protein: CASSLRTGGGIYEQYF

clone size: .
V gene: TRBV19
J gene: TRBJ2-1
CDR3 protein: CASSIDWGRYSYNEQFF

clone size: few
V gene: TRBV28
J gene: TRBJ1-5
CDR3 protein: CASSLFRITPGNRDQPQHF

clone size: few
V gene: TRBV20-1
J gene: TRBJ2-5
CDR3 protein: CSRVKQETQYF

clone size: few
V gene: TRBV23-1
J gene: TRBJ1-4
CDR3 protein: CASSYDGGSEKLFF

clone size: few
V gene: TRBV25-1
J gene: TRBJ1-1
CDR3 protein: CASSETGKSRNTEAFF

clone size: few
V gene: TRBV7-9
J gene: TRBJ2-7
CDR3 protein: CASSLGRGDEQYF

clone size: few
V gene: TRBV6-1
J gene: TRBJ2-7
CDR3 protein: CASGQSGTIYEQYF

clone size: .
V gene: TRBV6-5
J gene: TRBJ2-7
CDR3 protein: CASSLGQLYEQYF

clone size: .
V gene: TRBV30
J gene: TRBJ2-7
CDR3 protein: CAWGADSYEQYF

clone size: .
V gene: TRBV30
J gene: TRBJ2-2
CDR3 protein: CASRGRAGETGELFF

clone size: .
V gene: TRBV30
J gene: TRBJ1-5
CDR3 protein: CAWSVHLDQPQHF

clone size: few
V gene: TRBV7-2
J gene: TRBJ2-1
CDR3 protein: CASRPRGRTSGSYNEQFF

clone size: few
V gene: TRBV5-1
J gene: TRBJ1-1
CDR3 protein: CASSKDRALEAFF

clone size: .
V gene: TRBV19
J gene: TRBJ2-7
CDR3 protein: CASSILGGDEQYF

clone size: .
V gene: TRBV5-4
J gene: TRBJ2-4
CDR3 protein: CASSLAGVAKNIQYF

clone size: .
V gene: TRBV29-1
J gene: TRBJ2-1
CDR3 protein: CSAATSGRASEQFF

clone size: .
V gene: TRBV29-1
J gene: TRBJ2-6
CDR3 protein: CSVEEGTGANVLTF

clone size: .
V gene: TRBV28
J gene: TRBJ1-1
CDR3 protein: CASSRPIEAFF

clone size: .
V gene: TRBV9
J gene: TRBJ2-1
CDR3 protein: CASSAPFGVHNEQFF

clone size: .
V gene: TRBV30
J gene: TRBJ2-3
CDR3 protein: CAWSRRRSIERDTQYF

clone size: .
V gene: TRBV7-2
J gene: TRBJ1-5
CDR3 protein: CASSLTGINQPQHF

clone size: few
V gene: TRBV4-3
J gene: TRBJ2-1
CDR3 protein: CASSRRGFPYNEQFF

clone size: few
V gene: TRBV21-1
J gene: TRBJ2-7
CDR3 protein: CALDNSNMYEQYF

clone size: .
V gene: TRBV15
J gene: TRBJ2-1
CDR3 protein: CATSRDTTSGRGNEQFF

clone size: .
V gene: TRBV29-1
J gene: TRBJ2-5
CDR3 protein: CSATLGGRETQYF

clone size: .
V gene: TRBV7-9
J gene: TRBJ2-1
CDR3 protein: CASSPTGQGTGNEQFF

clone size: .
V gene: TRBV2
J gene: TRBJ2-3
CDR3 protein: CASSLQTGGGDTQYF

clone size: .
V gene: TRBV28
J gene: TRBJ2-2
CDR3 protein: CASDTWTSGTSGELFF

clone size: .
V gene: TRBV28
J gene: TRBJ2-7
CDR3 protein: CASSLWDSRSYEQYF

clone size: few
V gene: TRBV28
J gene: TRBJ2-5
CDR3 protein: CASRTSGSSEETQYF

clone size: .
V gene: TRBV7-2
J gene: TRBJ2-1
CDR3 protein: CASSPTGYIYNEQFF

clone size: few
V gene: TRBV7-2
J gene: TRBJ2-7
CDR3 protein: CASTTQGYEQYF

clone size: few
V gene: TRBV7-2
J gene: TRBJ2-7
CDR3 protein: CASSPAGVVEQYF

clone size: .
V gene: TRBV5-6
J gene: TRBJ2-1
CDR3 protein: CASSKRTGVNEQFF

clone size: few
V gene: TRBV7-9
J gene: TRBJ2-6
CDR3 protein: CASATGDGANVLTF

clone size: few
V gene: TRBV6-5
J gene: TRBJ2-3
CDR3 protein: CASQKLQGITDTQYF